This T cell receptor beta chain was obtained from a study of cytomegalovirus exposure and HLA in healthy donors (dated by TCRdb to the late 2010s). Broadly, across the study: According to an earlier analysis of a few hundred of the donors, 200 million or so T cells yielded approximately 120 million unique TCR beta sequences and approximately 280 Gb of sequence data. Along with the approximately 670-subject first cohort, a separate validation cohort of around 120 different subjects was used. To predict cytomegalovirus infection status, the study brought together high-throughput TCR immunosequencing, statistical association of individual TCRs with disease status, and machine learning. To study patterns of TCR occurrence, a later analysis re-analyzed previously published TCR beta repertoires from 666 donors and added high-resolution HLA genotyping. The study profiled the T cell repertoires of fewer than 850 subjects by immunosequencing and related them to cytomegalovirus serostatus. A later genetic analysis took genome-wide SNP genotypes for about 55% of the 666 donors and used that subset as a discovery cohort. All discovery cohort repertoires had been generated using a single sequencing platform. The genetic ancestry cluster associated with self-reported Caucasian donors included approximately 85% of the roughly 400 genotyped donors. An early release covering over 500 HLA-typed donors comprised approximately 300 gigabases of sequencing data and tens of millions of unique TCR sequences. A handful of DR-DQ haplotypes were handled as single units for association and clustering because linkage in the cohort was strong. In an earlier analysis of 500 to 650 of the donors, high-throughput TCR beta sequencing was used to judge whether each TCR beta V gene segment behaved as functional or pseudogenic. Rather than drawing on any new phenotypic data, the later analysis identified candidate immune exposures from TCR beta sequences and the way those sequences occurred across donors. Alongside the repertoire data, information on donor age, sex, ethnicity and CMV serostatus was compiled. The number of donors typed differed by locus, with 629-630 for A, B, C, DRB1 and DQB1, around 560 for DQA1, about 610 for DPA1, and 450 to 480 for DPB1. The study was designed to test whether signatures of past pathogen exposure could be identified by cataloging public T cell receptors. HLA typing covered class I and class II loci at four-digit resolution. Among several hundred genotyped donors of the cohort, an average of around 250,000 unique TCR beta nucleotide sequences was sequenced per donor, of which roughly 18% were non-productive. On the study overall, not on this receptor specifically: Three of the identified cytomegalovirus-associated TCR beta chains were confirmed in vitro to be specific for cytomegalovirus antigens. CMV serostatus was the only immune exposure information available for the cohort. In a later genetic analysis, fewer N-insertions in productive TCRs were reported among donors in an Asian-associated ancestry cluster than the approximately 630-donor mean. Assigning TCR associations to individual alleles was difficult when HLA alleles, especially DR and DQ, strongly co-occurred. In a later analysis, HLA-associated TCR beta chains were found to be more clonally expanded and to have lower generation probabilities than equally common non-associated chains. The classifier was reported to diagnose cytomegalovirus status with high specificity and sensitivity in both the original and validation cohorts. While some public TCRs were present in many individuals, most TCR sequences turned up only very rarely across donors. In a later analysis, the rate of TCR association differed among HLA loci, with DRB1 alleles having the most associated TCRs and HLA-C alleles having the fewest. According to the authors, the approach could potentially be generalized to other disease states and immunological phenotypes. The study gave a list of under 200 TCR beta chains associated with cytomegalovirus. An association between a missense DCLRE1C variant and V-gene and J-gene trimming of TCR beta chains was found in a later genetic analysis and replicated in an independent cohort. Linkage disequilibrium might explain the correlated functional status among segregating V segments, but an unknown experimental factor could not be excluded. A further reported finding was that TCR beta sequences accurately predicted the HLA-A and HLA-B alleles for most subjects in the first cohort. A group of highly shared sequence variants was considered likely to be a technical artifact of the sequencing pipeline. Sequencing depth was assumed to be roughly uniform across donors in the presence/absence analyses, though that assumption may not hold. A later analysis reported that several top co-occurrence clusters appeared linked to parvovirus B19, influenza, CMV and Epstein-Barr virus. The earlier analysis of a few hundred of the donors excluded fewer than 20 rarely observed V segments, including chromosome 9 orphons, because counts were too low. Because some donors lacked HLA typing at each locus, the association tests relied only on the typed subset. In an earlier analysis of 587 of the donors, most TCR beta V segments appeared in productive rearrangements about 87% or about 30% of the time, broadly matching IMGT annotations. A later analysis associated 16,951 TCR beta sequences with specific HLA alleles at a false discovery rate of 0.05. In this cohort, only TCR beta chains were sequenced, and detectable features were limited by the absence of alpha or paired-chain data. According to a later analysis, most CMV-associated TCR beta chains appeared to be HLA-restricted, and the HLA associations seemed to be driven largely by CMV exposure.

Worth noting for this clone: Which antigen it targets is not known.

Library construction relied on the immunoSEQ multiplex PCR assay. For the multiplex PCR, a mixture combining 60 forward primers for TCR Vbeta segments and 13 reverse primers for TCR Jbeta segments was used. The CDR3 region of rearranged TCR beta genes was amplified from genomic DNA with a multiplex PCR assay. The Illumina HiSeq System was used to sequence the amplified TCR beta libraries as 87-base-pair reads. Under the source paper's analysis protocol: In a later analysis, some 80 million unique TCR beta chains were counted across the roughly 610 repertoires, and approximately 9.9 million of these chains were shared by at least two donors. To remove PCR and sequencing errors, raw reads were error-corrected and collapsed into unique sequences using a nearest-neighbor algorithm that merged closely related sequences. Alignment of CDR3 sequences to IMGT reference sequences was used to assign V, D and J gene segments. For a sequence to be retained, a match of at least six nucleotides was required to both a V gene segment and a J gene segment. Rearrangements were called productive when the CDR3 lacked stop codons and stayed in frame with V and J; all others were non-productive. CDR3 was defined according to IMGT convention as the region running from the second conserved V-encoded cysteine to the conserved J-encoded phenylalanine. Sequences without an unambiguous match to a single V gene segment were excluded from the earlier analysis of several hundred of the donors. In an earlier analysis of about 590 of the donors, a V segment was called functional when productive rearrangements were above 56.7%, and segregating when the standard deviation between donors exceeded 5%. A statistical classification framework was built to diagnose cytomegalovirus status from the catalog of TCR beta chain sequences. In a later analysis, V and J genes were assigned by comparing TCR nucleotide sequences against IMGT/GENE-DB human TR gene sequences. A later analysis assigned CDR3 sequences and most-parsimonious VDJ recombination scenarios with the TCRdist pipeline. In a later analysis, each TCR beta chain was defined by its CDR3 amino acid sequence together with its V-gene family, and reads without a unique V-gene family were excluded. To address suspected cross-contamination and a sequencing artifact, a later analysis removed roughly 640 highly shared, low-generation-probability nucleotide sequences. For each public chain, a later analysis derived a clonal expansion index from normalized ranks of inferred template counts within each repertoire. In a later analysis, generation probabilities were computed with a VDJ recombination model fitted to out-of-frame rearrangements, and the resulting probabilities were checked against IGoR. Hypergeometric tests were used in a later analysis to score TCR-TCR, TCR-HLA and TCR-CMV co-occurrence, with a repertoire-size bias correction applied to the TCR pairs. In a later analysis, false discovery rates were estimated by permuting HLA or CMV assignments 20 times. In a later analysis, co-occurring TCRs were grouped using DBSCAN, and TCRdist sequence similarity was added for clustering within HLA-allele-positive subsets. Repertoires with fewer than 30,000 or more than 120,000 public chains, plus five repertoires with anomalous nucleotide sharing, were excluded from co-occurrence clustering. TCRdb limited this immuneACCESS table to in-frame rearrangements with V and J called. A share of clones is missing; checked studies link under half to unresolved V genes, and the rest is unexplained. The V and J calls and clone size are taken from that table; D and trimming were inferred from the DNA. The sample table on file contains approximately 70,000 clones. The biggest ten clones account for roughly 5% of the sample.

In total, around 600 healthy bone marrow donors made up the cohort. All cohort members were sampled while nominally healthy, although unrecorded immune exposures were likely present. The donor was CMV seropositive and was included in the group of 300 or so seropositive cohort members. Every donor gave a peripheral blood sample, and the peripheral blood mononuclear cells from that sample were used for TCR beta sequencing. Genomic DNA was extracted from the blood cell samples with the Qiagen DNeasy Blood Extraction Kit. The receptor's source is a woman aged 40-49 years in good health and CMV-seropositive. Source material: PBMCs.

The nucleotides read TGTGCCAGCAGCTTATCGGGGGGGACCGGGGAGCAGTACTTC. This gives the protein CASSLSGGTGEQYF. Recombination linked TRBV7-7 to TRBJ2-7; 8 middle bases align to TRBD2. CDR1 and CDR2 are read off the germline V gene (reference sequence) as SSHAT and FNYEAQ. The CDR3, cysteine through phenylalanine, is 14 amino acids long. Just CDR3 DNA is preserved here, 42 bases in frame from base 1. V loses 2 bases at its end and J loses 7 bases; junction bases beyond the gene matches: 7. The full variable domain, completed from the reference TRBV7-7 and TRBJ2-7 proteins outside the CDR3, reads GAGVSQSPRYKVTKRGQDVTLRCDPISSHATLYWYQQALGQGPEFLTYFNYEAQPDKSGLPSDRFSAERPEGSISTLTIQRTEQRDSAMYRCASSLSGGTGEQYFGPGTRLTVT.